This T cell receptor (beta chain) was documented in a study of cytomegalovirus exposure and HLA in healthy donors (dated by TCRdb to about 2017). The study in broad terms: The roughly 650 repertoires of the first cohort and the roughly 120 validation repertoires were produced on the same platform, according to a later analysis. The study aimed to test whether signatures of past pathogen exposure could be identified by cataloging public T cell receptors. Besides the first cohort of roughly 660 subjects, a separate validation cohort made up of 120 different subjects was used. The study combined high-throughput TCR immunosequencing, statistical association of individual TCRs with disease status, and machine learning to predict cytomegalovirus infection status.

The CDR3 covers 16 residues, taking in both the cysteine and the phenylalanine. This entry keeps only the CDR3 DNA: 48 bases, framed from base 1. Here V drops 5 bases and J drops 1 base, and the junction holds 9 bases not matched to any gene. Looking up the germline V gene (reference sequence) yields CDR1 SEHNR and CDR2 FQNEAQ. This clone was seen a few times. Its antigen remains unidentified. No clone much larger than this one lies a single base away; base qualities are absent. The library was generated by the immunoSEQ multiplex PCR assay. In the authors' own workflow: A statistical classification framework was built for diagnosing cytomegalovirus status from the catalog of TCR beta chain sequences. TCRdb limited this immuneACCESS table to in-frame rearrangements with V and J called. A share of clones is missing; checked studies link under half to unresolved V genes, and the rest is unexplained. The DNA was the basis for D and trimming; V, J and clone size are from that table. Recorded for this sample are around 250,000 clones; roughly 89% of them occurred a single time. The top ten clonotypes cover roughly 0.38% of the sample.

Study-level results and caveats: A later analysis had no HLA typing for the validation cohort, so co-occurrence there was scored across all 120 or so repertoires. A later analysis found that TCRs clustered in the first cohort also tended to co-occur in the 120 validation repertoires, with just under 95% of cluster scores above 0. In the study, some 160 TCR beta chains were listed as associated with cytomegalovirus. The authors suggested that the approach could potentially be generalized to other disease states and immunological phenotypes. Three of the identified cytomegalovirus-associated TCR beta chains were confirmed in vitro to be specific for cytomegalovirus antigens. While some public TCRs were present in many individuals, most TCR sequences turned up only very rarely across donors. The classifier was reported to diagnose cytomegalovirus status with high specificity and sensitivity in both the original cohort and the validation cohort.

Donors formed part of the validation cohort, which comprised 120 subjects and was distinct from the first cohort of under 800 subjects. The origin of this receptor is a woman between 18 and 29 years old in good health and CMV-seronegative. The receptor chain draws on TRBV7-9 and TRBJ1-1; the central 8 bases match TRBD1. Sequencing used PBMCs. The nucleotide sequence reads TGTGCCAGCAGCCAACAAGACAGGGGCGAGAACACTGAAGCTTTCTTT. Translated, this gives CASSQQDRGENTEAFF. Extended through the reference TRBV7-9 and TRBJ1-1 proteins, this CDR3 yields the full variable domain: DTGVSQNPRHKITKRGQNVTFRCDPISEHNRLYWYRQTLGQGPEFLTYFQNEAQLEKSRLLSDRFSAERPKGSFSTLEIQRTEQGDSAMYLCASSQQDRGENTEAFFGQGTRLTVV.